A selection of T cell receptor beta chains follows, all from one sample in a study of neurological immune-mediated disorders. TCRdb reanalysed the 5' RACE reads using MiXCR and keeps one entry per CDR3 protein. Among approximately 100,000 distinct CDR3 sequences listed, 10% to 12% were seen once. The specimen sequenced was PBMCs. These receptors originate from a female donor with HTLV-1-associated myelopathy (HAM/TSP). CDR3s include the opening cysteine and the closing phenylalanine or tryptophan. D genes are given only for firm matches. The size entry is marked missing in some rows and otherwise reads once, few, many or a size class.

CDR3nt: TGCGCCAGCAGTCCAGGGACAGCTTCCTACAATGAGCAGTTCTTC
CDR3aa: CASSPGTASYNEQFF
v_gene: TRBV5-1
abundance: many
d_gene: TRBD1
j_gene: TRBJ2-1

CDR3nt: TGCAGTGCTAGTCGACCGGTCCAAGCCTACGAGCAGTACTTC
CDR3aa: CSASRPVQAYEQYF
v_gene: TRBV20-1
abundance: many
d_gene: .
j_gene: TRBJ2-7

CDR3nt: TGTGCCATCAGTGCCACGGGGGGGTCCGTAGATGGCTACACCTTC
CDR3aa: CAISATGGSVDGYTF
v_gene: TRBV10-3
abundance: many
d_gene: .
j_gene: TRBJ1-2

CDR3nt: TGCGCCAGCAGCGCCGCGGTCGGGCTCAAAAACATTCAGTACTTC
CDR3aa: CASSAAVGLKNIQYF
v_gene: TRBV5-1
abundance: many
d_gene: .
j_gene: TRBJ2-4

CDR3nt: TGCGCCAGCAGCTTGCTACGGAAAAACTACGAGCAGTACTTC
CDR3aa: CASSLLRKNYEQYF
v_gene: TRBV5-1
abundance: .
d_gene: .
j_gene: TRBJ2-7

CDR3nt: TGCAGCGTTGAAGTTGAAAGGAACGATTCTGGAGCTTTCTTT
CDR3aa: CSVEVERNDSGAFF
v_gene: TRBV29-1
abundance: once
d_gene: .
j_gene: TRBJ1-1

CDR3nt: TGCAGTGCTAGAGATGATCTGGGGCGGAAGAACACCGGGGAGCTGTTTTTT
CDR3aa: CSARDDLGRKNTGELFF
v_gene: TRBV20-1
abundance: few
d_gene: .
j_gene: TRBJ2-2

CDR3nt: TGCGCCAGCAGCTGGACAGGGGGCAAAGAGACCCAGTACTTC
CDR3aa: CASSWTGGKETQYF
v_gene: TRBV5-1
abundance: few
d_gene: TRBD1
j_gene: TRBJ2-5

CDR3nt: TGTGCCAGCAGCCAAGAAGGATACTCCTACAATGAGCAGTTCTTC
CDR3aa: CASSQEGYSYNEQFF
v_gene: TRBV4-2
abundance: many
d_gene: .
j_gene: TRBJ2-1

CDR3nt: TGTGCCAGTAGTATAAAGGAGGGGCCGGGGTTAAATTTT
CDR3aa: CASSIKEGPGLNF
v_gene: TRBV19
abundance: .
d_gene: .
j_gene: TRBJ2-3

CDR3nt: TGTGCCAGCAGCACCGGGACAGGGTCCTACAATGAGCAGTTCTTC
CDR3aa: CASSTGTGSYNEQFF
v_gene: TRBV7-3
abundance: many
d_gene: TRBD1
j_gene: TRBJ2-1

CDR3nt: TGCAGTGCTCTATTAACGGGGGCTGGGGCCAACGTCCTGACTTTC
CDR3aa: CSALLTGAGANVLTF
v_gene: TRBV20-1
abundance: .
d_gene: .
j_gene: TRBJ2-6

CDR3nt: TGTGCCAGCAGGAGGGGGGGGGCCATTGAGCAGTTCTTC
CDR3aa: CASRRGGAIEQFF
v_gene: TRBV12-3/TRBV12-4
abundance: many
d_gene: .
j_gene: TRBJ2-1

CDR3nt: TGTGCCAGCAGCTCAGGACGATCCGAGCAGTTCTTC
CDR3aa: CASSSGRSEQFF
v_gene: TRBV7-8
abundance: .
d_gene: .
j_gene: TRBJ2-1

CDR3nt: TGCAGTGCTAGAGACGCCGGGACAGACCGGACTCCCTACGAGCAGTACTTC
CDR3aa: CSARDAGTDRTPYEQYF
v_gene: TRBV20-1
abundance: many
d_gene: TRBD1
j_gene: TRBJ2-7

CDR3nt: TGCAGTGCTAGGCGGGACTCGTTCACACATGGCTACACCTTC
CDR3aa: CSARRDSFTHGYTF
v_gene: TRBV20-1
abundance: many
d_gene: .
j_gene: TRBJ1-2

CDR3nt: TGCGCCAGCAGCTTGACACTAGCGGGGGTCACCTCCTACAATGAGCAGTTCTTC
CDR3aa: CASSLTLAGVTSYNEQFF
v_gene: TRBV5-1
abundance: many
d_gene: TRBD2
j_gene: TRBJ2-1

CDR3nt: TGTGCCAGCAGCCTCTACGACAATGAGCAGTTCTTC
CDR3aa: CASSLYDNEQFF
v_gene: TRBV7-9
abundance: many
d_gene: .
j_gene: TRBJ2-1